One sample yielded the 7 T cell receptor beta chains listed below, sequenced in a study of blood T cell repertoires in COVID-19. Assay: immunoSEQ multiplex PCR; the TCRdb copy retains only in-frame clones and omits some. The sample has 250,000 to 350,000 clones, around 84% seen once. Source material: peripheral blood. The receptors derive from a human donor with COVID-19, enrolled during active disease. The donor label of this sample is uncertain.

The J gene is TRBJ2-7, the V gene TRBV28; 10 nucleotides align to TRBD1. V dropped 8 bases and J dropped 5; count of bases not matched to a gene: 3. Germline V gene data show CDR1 as MDHEN and CDR2 as SYDVKM. There are 12 residues in the CDR3. The CDR3 spells CASGTGVHEQYF. The DNA for the CDR3 is TGTGCCAGCGGGACAGGGGTCCACGAGCAGTACTTC.

This sequence joins TRBV24-1 and TRBJ1-2; D gene uncertain. Trimming removed 1 base at V and 1 base at J, with 6 bases between. Looked up from germline, CDR1 is KGHDR and CDR2 is SFDVKD. The CDR3 covers 14 residues. CDR3 loop: CATSDFPLNYGYTF. The CDR3 DNA sequence: TGTGCCACCAGTGATTTCCCCCTTAACTATGGCTACACCTTC.

V gene TRBV9 combines with J gene TRBJ2-2; a weak D match, TRBD2 (6 bases). Trimming stripped 5 bases from V and 3 bases from J, with 11 bases between. CDR1 and CDR2 from the germline V gene are SGDLS and YYNGEE. This CDR3 contains 14 residues. The CDR3 loop is CASRWRGDTGELFF. In DNA form, the CDR3 reads TGTGCCAGCAGGTGGCGGGGAGACACCGGGGAGCTGTTTTTT.

This clone was seen only once. The genes are TRBV11-2 and TRBJ1-1, with D possibly TRBD1 on 5 matching bases. Germline loops: CDR1 SGHAT, CDR2 FQNNGV. V gave up 5 bases and J gave up 6 bases, with 10 bases separating them. The CDR3 has 12 residues. CDR3 amino acids: CASSRGGSEAFF. The CDR3 coding sequence is TGTGCCAGCAGCCGCGGGGGGTCTGAAGCTTTCTTT.

This chain uses TRBV27 with TRBJ1-5, with 7 bases that match TRBD1. CDR3 length: 14 amino acids. The V gene end was trimmed by 5 bases and the J gene end by 6 bases; junction bases not matched to a gene: 7. Germline CDR1 is MNHEY and CDR2 is SMNVEV (reference sequence). The chain's CDR3 is CASSPQGEAQPQHF. The DNA of the CDR3 is TGTGCCAGCAGTCCTCAGGGGGAGGCTCAGCCCCAGCATTTT.

The chain employs TRBV28 and TRBJ2-1; a possible D gene is TRBD1 (6 bases). The V end lost 2 bases, the J end lost 6 bases, and 11 bases lay between the germline ends. The CDR3 is 14 residues long. CDR1 and CDR2 from the germline V gene are MDHEN and SYDVKM. CDR3 sequence (DNA): TGTGCCAGCAGTTTACCGGGGACAATCAATGAGCAGTTCTTC. Encoded protein: CASSLPGTINEQFF.

The chain uses TRBV19 and TRBJ1-1; D is perhaps TRBD1 (5 bases). CDR3 length: 14 amino acids. V gave up 8 bases and J gave up 0 bases, with 13 bases separating them. CDR1 and CDR2 from the germline V gene are LNHDA and SQIVND (reference sequence). CDR3 nucleotides: TGTGCCAGTTGGGAGGGACGCCTGAACACTGAAGCTTTCTTT. Its translation: CASWEGRLNTEAFF.